This TCR beta chain was sequenced for a study of T cells after yellow fever vaccination (dated by TCRdb to between 2018 and 2021). As for the study more broadly: The SMART-Seq v4 Ultra Low Input RNA kit was used to prepare libraries from fractions with low cell numbers. To track T-cell clones before and after primary and booster YFV17D yellow fever vaccination, bulk TCR alpha and beta repertoires were sequenced longitudinally. Two healthy male donors, one aged 18 to 30 and one aged 30 to 40 years, were included in the cohort. Bulk PBMC replicates and cell subsets were isolated from blood drawn at multiple timepoints before and after both primary and secondary immunization. Broad study findings and their caveats: A small fraction of clonotypes appeared in both the CD4 and CD8 compartments, likely as a result of convergent recombination. Because the study included only a couple of donors, the extent to which the findings can be generalized is limited. FACS-sorted repertoires could contain abundant contaminating clonotypes from the bulk population, so computational filtering was required. Compared with the primary T-cell response, the secondary T-cell response was weaker but faster, peaking on day 5 rather than day 15. After the booster, most clones that had expanded after primary vaccination were detected again (about 95% of CD4 and around nine tenths of CD8), suggesting broad maintenance of memory.

Synthesis of TCR cDNA relied on 5'RACE template switching, a step that introduced a universal primer site along with unique molecular identifiers. Priming for cDNA synthesis came from both the TCR alpha and TCR beta constant segments. Library amplification involved two PCR steps, and the second step added sample barcodes and sequencing adapters. Sequencing of libraries was done on Illumina HiSeq 2500 (2x100 bp) or NovaSeq (2x150 bp). The study's processing was this. Demultiplexing of reads and collapsing into UMI consensus sequences were performed with MIGEC, and V(D)J alignment was carried out with MiXCR. Vaccine-responding clonotypes were defined with edgeR using replicate PBMC samples, requiring FDR below 0.01 and a log2 fold change above 5 up to day 15. Each bulk clonotype was labeled CD4 or CD8 based on which sequenced repertoire, CD4 or CD8, contained the clonotype at higher abundance. The public reads were run again by TCRdb, first through fastp at Q25 and then through MiXCR, and only productive beta chains were kept. Rows matching on CDR3 protein sequence are summarized as one entry with the most common DNA and genes. It is TCRdb's table, rather than the study itself, that gives the V and J calls and clone size. This sample gives under 600,000 distinct CDR3 sequences in total; approximately 13% of them show up just once. About 14% of the sample belongs to the ten largest clones.

This specimen's treatment or condition label, per the study, means: live attenuated yellow fever vaccine strain. Two biological replicates of bulk PBMCs were collected at each blood-draw timepoint. PBMCs were isolated from peripheral blood using a standard Ficoll-Paque protocol. RNA was extracted with TriZol from bulk PBMCs, CD4 and CD8 fractions, and dextramer-positive and dextramer-negative fractions. As encoded in the germline V gene (reference sequence), CDR1 is DFQATT while CDR2 is SNEGSKA. V lost 3 bases and J lost 8 bases; the stretch between them is 13 bases long. From the cysteine up to the phenylalanine, the CDR3 has a length of 13 residues. Only CDR3 DNA remains: 39 bases, in frame from the first base. Note on this clonotype: Which antigen it targets is not known. There are no base qualities to consult, and no much larger clone falls within one base.

The chain couples TRBV20-1 to TRBJ1-4, and the D gene may be TRBD1, 5 bases matching. This TCR derives from a man aged 25-45 years who received the YFV17D yellow fever vaccine. The material sequenced was PBMCs, taken on the day of the yellow fever booster vaccination. The CDR3 has the sequence CSASGGSGEKLFF. The nucleotide sequence reads TGCAGTGCTAGCGGGGGATCCGGGGAAAAACTGTTTTTT.